This T cell receptor beta chain was sequenced during a study of Graves' ophthalmopathy and Graves' hyperthyroidism. Study context: The authors collected peripheral blood at initial diagnosis, before any treatment.

CDR3 regions of TCR beta were amplified from RNA transcripts. A first-round RT-PCR used HTBI primers, followed by a second-round multiplex PCR. TCRdb analysed the multiplex PCR reads with MiXCR anew, one entry per CDR3 protein. The data show 220,000 or so distinct CDR3 sequences, around a fifth seen once. V lost 8 bases and J lost 2; bases outside the gene matches: 5. Germline CDR1 and CDR2: MNHNS and SASEGT. The CDR3 sequence is 13 residues long. This clonotype came up many times. This TCR was recovered from a woman aged 45-65 years with Graves' ophthalmopathy. The chain couples TRBV6-1 to TRBJ2-5; TRBD1 matches 7 bases. The sample consisted of peripheral blood. The CDR3 here is CASLRTGQETQYF. The CDR3 DNA reads TGTGCCAGCCTTCGGACAGGTCAAGAGACCCAGTACTTC.